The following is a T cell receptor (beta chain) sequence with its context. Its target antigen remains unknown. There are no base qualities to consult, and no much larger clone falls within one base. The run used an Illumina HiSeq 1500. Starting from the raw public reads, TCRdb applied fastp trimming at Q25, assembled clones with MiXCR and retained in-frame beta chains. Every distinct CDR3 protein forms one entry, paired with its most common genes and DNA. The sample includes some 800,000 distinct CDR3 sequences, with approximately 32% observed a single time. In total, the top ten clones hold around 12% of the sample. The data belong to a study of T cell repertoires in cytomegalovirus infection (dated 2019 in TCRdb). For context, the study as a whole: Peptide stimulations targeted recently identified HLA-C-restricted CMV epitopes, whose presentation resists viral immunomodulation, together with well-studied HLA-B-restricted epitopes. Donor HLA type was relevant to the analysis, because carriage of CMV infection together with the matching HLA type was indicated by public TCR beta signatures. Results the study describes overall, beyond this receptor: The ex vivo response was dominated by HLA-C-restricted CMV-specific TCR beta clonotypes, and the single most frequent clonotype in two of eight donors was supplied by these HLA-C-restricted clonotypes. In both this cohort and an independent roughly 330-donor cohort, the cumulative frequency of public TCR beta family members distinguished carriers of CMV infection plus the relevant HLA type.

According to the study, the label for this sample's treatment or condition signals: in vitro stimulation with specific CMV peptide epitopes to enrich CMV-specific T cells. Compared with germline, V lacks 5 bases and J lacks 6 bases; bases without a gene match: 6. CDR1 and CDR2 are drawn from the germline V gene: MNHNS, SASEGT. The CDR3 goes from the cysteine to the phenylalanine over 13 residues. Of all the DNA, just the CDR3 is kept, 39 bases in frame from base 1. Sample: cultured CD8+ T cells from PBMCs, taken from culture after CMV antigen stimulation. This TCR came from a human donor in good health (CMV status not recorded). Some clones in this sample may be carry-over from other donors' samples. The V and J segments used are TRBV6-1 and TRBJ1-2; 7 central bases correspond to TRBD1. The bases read TGTGCCAGCAGTCCACAGGGGTTCCATGGCTACACCTTC. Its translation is CASSPQGFHGYTF.